These T cell receptor beta chains were read from a single sample in a study of blood T cell repertoires in COVID-19. Generated by immunoSEQ multiplex PCR, the TCRdb table keeps only in-frame clones and is missing some. This table has a few hundred thousand clones, 70% to 90% appearing once. Sequencing input: peripheral blood. These receptors were collected from a human donor in a cohort sampled during active COVID-19. The CDR3 runs from the conserved cysteine through the conserved F or W. Each record gives: J gene, D gene, V gene, clone size, CDR3 DNA, CDR3 protein. A D gene is named only where the DNA matches it firmly. Some rows have no size entry. The others give once, few or many, or a class for an expanded clone.

>TRBJ2-7|NA|TRBV6-6|few
TGTGCCAGCAGTCCTTACTCCTCCGGACACTCCTACGAGCAGTACTTC
CASSPYSSGHSYEQYF
>TRBJ1-2|NA|TRBV2|few
TGTGCCAGCAGTCCGGACGGGGGGCCTAGCTATGGCTACACCTTC
CASSPDGGPSYGYTF
>TRBJ2-3|TRBD1|TRBV5-4|NA
TGTGCCAGCAGCTTTCAGGGACAGGGCACAGATACGCAGTATTTT
CASSFQGQGTDTQYF
>TRBJ2-7|NA|TRBV5-4|few
TGTGCCAGCAGCCCCCGGACTACTGGCGACGAGCAGTACTTC
CASSPRTTGDEQYF
>TRBJ2-7|NA|TRBV7-8|few
TGTGCCAGCAGCTTTGACAGGAGTGGATACGAGCAGTACTTC
CASSFDRSGYEQYF
>TRBJ2-7|NA|TRBV6-5|NA
TGTGCCAGCAGTTACTCGCTAACCTACGAGCAGTACTTC
CASSYSLTYEQYF
>TRBJ1-2|TRBD1|TRBV7-2|NA
TGTGCCAGCAGCGTAAGGACAGGTTCTAACTATGGCTACACCTTC
CASSVRTGSNYGYTF
>TRBJ1-1|TRBD1|TRBV27|NA
TGTGCCAGCAACCTACACAGGGGTGAGAACACTGAAGCTTTCTTT
CASNLHRGENTEAFF
>TRBJ1-5|NA|TRBV5-6|NA
TGTGCCAGCAGCCGGGACATTGATAATCAGCCCCAGCATTTT
CASSRDIDNQPQHF
>TRBJ1-1|NA|TRBV6-5|NA
TGTGCCAGCAGTTACAGTCACAGGGCGGTCACTGAAGCTTTCTTT
CASSYSHRAVTEAFF
>TRBJ1-2|NA|TRBV24-1|NA
TGTGCCACCAGTGATGACTATTATAACTATGGCTACACCTTC
CATSDDYYNYGYTF
>TRBJ2-7|TRBD1|TRBV27|NA
TGTGCCAGCAAGGACCCCTCCGGGACAGGGTCTTACGAGCAGTACTTC
CASKDPSGTGSYEQYF